The 25 T cell receptor beta chains below were found in one sample sequenced in a study of blood T cell repertoires in COVID-19. Repertoires were generated with immunoSEQ multiplex PCR, while TCRdb's copy carries only in-frame clones and drops some. The table shows around 250,000 clones, with roughly 83% occurring only once. The sample taken for sequencing was peripheral blood. These receptors all come from a man aged 80 or over with acute or convalescent COVID-19.

The J gene is TRBJ2-1, the V gene TRBV15; 7 nucleotides align to TRBD1. V was clipped by 3 bases and J by 1 base; unmatched bases: 6. The length of the CDR3 is 16 residues. Germline V lookup: CDR1 LNHNV, CDR2 YYDKDF (reference sequence). In DNA, the CDR3 is TGTGCCACCAGCAGCTTTAGACAGGGTTCCTACAATGAGCAGTTCTTC. It yields the protein CATSSFRQGSYNEQFF.

The chain carries TRBV5-1 and TRBJ2-2; tentative D call: TRBD1 (6 bases). CDR3 length: 15 amino acids. V lost 1 base and J lost 1, with 8 bases in between. Germline V lookup: CDR1 SGHRS, CDR2 YFSETQ. CDR3 nucleotide sequence: TGCGCCAGCAGCTTGACAGGGAAGAACACCGGGGAGCTGTTTTTT. This encodes CASSLTGKNTGELFF.

This clone is a singleton in its sample. V is TRBV7-2 and J is TRBJ1-1; TRBD1 matches 8 bases. Germline CDR1 reads SGHTA; CDR2 reads FQGNSA. This CDR3 region has 16 residues. Germline trimming cut 5 bases from V and 5 bases from J; bases unmatched to any gene: 13. CDR3 DNA sequence: TGTGCCAGCAGCCCCCACCCCCAGGGGGCCGGGACTGAAGCTTTCTTT. It translates to CASSPHPQGAGTEAFF.

The chain combines TRBV7-9 with TRBJ2-2; no firm D call. Germline CDR1 reads SEHNR; CDR2 reads FQNEAQ (reference sequence). The V gene lost 5 bases and the J gene lost 9 bases, with 13 bases spanning the gap. CDR3 size: 13 residues. CDR3 amino acids: CASSVPAVRELFF. DNA of the CDR3: TGTGCCAGCAGCGTCCCGGCGGTCAGGGAGCTGTTTTTT.

The chain is built from TRBV5-1 and TRBJ2-6; D gene uncertain. Germline lookup yields CDR1 SGHRS and CDR2 YFSETQ. V lost 3 bases and J 0 bases, leaving 13 bases between the germline ends. The CDR3 is made up of 17 amino acids. The CDR3 DNA reads TGCGCCAGCAGCTATGGGCCAGTGGGCTCTGGGGCCAACGTCCTGACTTTC. This translates into CASSYGPVGSGANVLTF.

V usage is TRBV29-1 and J usage is TRBJ2-5; the D is unclear. Germline assignment: CDR1 SQVTM and CDR2 ANQGSEA. The CDR3 contains 11 residues. Between the trimmed V and J ends, which lost 6 bases and 3 bases, there was a span of 8 bases. CDR3 protein: CSVGHEETQYF. CDR3 nucleotide sequence: TGCAGCGTGGGCCATGAAGAGACCCAGTACTTC.

The rearrangement joins TRBV27 to TRBJ1-5; 7 positions match TRBD1. V lost 7 bases and J lost 4; bases outside the gene matches: 16. Per the germline V gene, CDR1 is MNHEY and CDR2 is SMNVEV (reference sequence). The CDR3 runs to 17 residues. CDR3 sequence (DNA): TGTGCCAGCACCTCTTTAACCGACAGGGCGTCTAATCAGCCCCAGCATTTT. This translates into CASTSLTDRASNQPQHF.

The rearrangement links TRBV5-6 to TRBJ2-3; tentative D call: TRBD2 (5 bases). Germline V gives CDR1 SGHDT, CDR2 YYEEEE. The CDR3 runs to 15 residues. The V end was cut by 0 bases, the J end by 4 bases, with 12 bases between. As DNA, the CDR3 is TGTGCCAGCAGCTTGGCTACGGGGTTGGCAGATACGCAGTATTTT. It translates to CASSLATGLADTQYF.

The chain links TRBV5-8 to TRBJ1-2; D perhaps matches TRBD1 (6 bases). Germline values: CDR1 SGHTS, CDR2 YDEGEE. The CDR3 loop spans 13 amino acids. V was pared by 4 bases and J by 4 bases, with 11 bases between. The CDR3 DNA follows: TGTGCCAGCAGCCTCGGGGGGGCCTATGGCTACACCTTC. Its protein is CASSLGGAYGYTF.

V usage is TRBV18 and J usage is TRBJ1-2; 9 bases are shared with TRBD1. After removal of 1 base from V and 4 bases from J, the junction contained 13 bases not matched to a gene. There are 18 residues in the CDR3. CDR1 is KGHSH, CDR2 LQKENI, per germline. CDR3 sequence (DNA): TGTGCCAGCTCACCACTAAATCAGGACAGGGGCTCCTTCTATGGCTACACCTTC. It yields the protein CASSPLNQDRGSFYGYTF.

The rearrangement joins TRBV9 to TRBJ1-1, with 8 bases matching TRBD1. The CDR3 is made up of 16 amino acids. Trimming at V came to 4 bases and at J to 6 bases, leaving 14 bases not matched to a gene. Germline values: CDR1 SGDLS, CDR2 YYNGEE. The CDR3 loop reads CASSPAGQGNGAEAFF. The CDR3 nucleotides are TGTGCCAGCAGCCCCGCCGGACAGGGAAACGGCGCTGAAGCTTTCTTT.

The chain combines TRBV7-9 with TRBJ1-2; TRBD1 agrees at 7 bases. The CDR3 consists of 13 residues. The junction had 8 bases not matched to a gene; V was cut back by 5 bases and J by 8 bases. Germline values: CDR1 SEHNR, CDR2 FQNEAQ (reference sequence). CDR3 residues: CASSADRATGYTF. The CDR3 DNA reads as TGTGCCAGCAGCGCTGACAGGGCGACGGGCTACACCTTC.

This rearrangement joins TRBV12-3 or TRBV12-4 to TRBJ2-2, with D possibly matching TRBD1 (6 bases). Trimming removed 5 bases from V and 6 bases from J, with 10 bases in between. The CDR3 totals 13 residues. DNA of the CDR3: TGTGCCAGCAGTGCGCAGGGGCCCGGGGAGCTGTTTTTT. The encoded protein is CASSAQGPGELFF.

The chain links TRBV19 to TRBJ1-2; D perhaps matches TRBD1 (6 bases). The germline V and J ends were trimmed by 3 bases and 4 bases, with 18 bases remaining between them. CDR1 is LNHDA, CDR2 SQIVND, per germline (reference sequence). The CDR3 covers 16 residues. The CDR3 spells CASSMSRQDTSYGYTF. Written as DNA, the CDR3 is TGTGCCAGTAGTATGTCCCGACAGGATACTAGCTATGGCTACACCTTC.

The rearrangement uses TRBV5-1 and TRBJ2-3, with TRBD1 matching over 7 bases. The trim removed 4 bases at V and 3 bases at J, leaving 8 bases unmatched. From germline, CDR1 is SGHRS and CDR2 YFSETQ. The CDR3 length is 15 residues. The CDR3 spells CASSTGGTETDTQYF. CDR3 DNA sequence: TGCGCCAGCAGCACCGGTGGGACAGAAACAGATACGCAGTATTTT. The entire variable domain, with the rest obtained from reference TRBV5-1 and TRBJ2-3, is as follows: KAGVTQTPRYLIKTRGQQVTLSCSPISGHRSVSWYQQTPGQGLQFLFEYFSETQRNKGNFPGRFSGRQFSNSRSEMNVSTLELGDSALYLCASSTGGTETDTQYFGPGTRLTVL.

The V call is TRBV7-8, the J call TRBJ2-7, with 13 bases identical to TRBD2. V was pared by 5 bases and J by 4 bases, with 2 bases of the junction left unmatched. In germline, CDR1 is SGHVS, CDR2 FQNEAQ. CDR3 length equals 14 residues. The CDR3 here is CASSAGLAGYEQYF. The CDR3 bases are TGTGCCAGCAGCGCGGGACTAGCGGGGTACGAGCAGTACTTC. Filled out from reference TRBV7-8 and TRBJ2-7, the complete variable domain reads GAGVSQSPRYKVAKRGQDVALRCDPISGHVSLFWYQQALGQGPEFLTYFQNEAQLDKSGLPSDRFFAERPEGSVSTLKIQRTQQEDSAVYLCASSAGLAGYEQYFGPGTRLTVT.

The rearrangement uses TRBV7-9 and TRBJ2-7; TRBD1 agrees at 7 bases. CDR1 is SEHNR, CDR2 FQNEAQ, per germline (reference sequence). The CDR3 loop spans 13 amino acids. Unmatched junction bases numbered 6, after V lost 5 bases and J lost 5 bases. The CDR3 loop is CASSATGKDEQYF. DNA of the CDR3: TGTGCCAGCAGCGCGACAGGGAAGGACGAGCAGTACTTC.

The chain has TRBV11-2 and TRBJ2-5; a possible D gene is TRBD1 (6 bases). With 5 bases removed from V and 2 bases from J, the gap between germline ends came to 15 bases. CDR1 is SGHAT, CDR2 FQNNGV, per germline. CDR3 length equals 15 residues. The CDR3 protein is CASSLRGHSQETQYF. The CDR3 bases are TGTGCCAGCAGCCTCCGGGGACACTCACAAGAGACCCAGTACTTC. Full variable domain (outside the CDR3, taken from reference TRBV11-2 and TRBJ2-5): EAGVAQSPRYKIIEKRQSVAFWCNPISGHATLYWYQQILGQGPKLLIQFQNNGVVDDSQLPKDRFSAERLKGVDSTLKIQPAKLEDSAVYLCASSLRGHSQETQYFGPGTRLLVL.

V gene TRBV2 combines with J gene TRBJ1-4; weak D call: TRBD1 (6 bases). CDR3 length: 15 residues. V lost 7 bases and J lost 5, with 17 bases in between. The germline V gene encodes CDR1 SNHLY and CDR2 FYNNEI. DNA of the CDR3: TGTGCCAGCAAAAAAAGGACAGACACAAATGAAAAACTGTTTTTT. Residues: CASKKRTDTNEKLFF.

The chain has TRBV12-5 and TRBJ1-5, with TRBD1 matching over 7 bases. With V trimmed by 8 bases and J by 5 bases, 3 bases remained unmatched. Germline-derived CDR1 and CDR2 are LGHNT and FRNRAP. This CDR3 has 12 residues. The CDR3 nucleotides are TGTGCTAGTAGACAGGGTGATCAGCCCCAGCATTTT. Residues: CASRQGDQPQHF.

V usage is TRBV5-1 and J usage is TRBJ1-5, with D possibly TRBD1 on 5 matching bases. Between the trimmed V and J ends, which lost 0 bases and 4 bases, there was a span of 8 bases. The CDR3 sequence is 14 residues long. Germline V gene data show CDR1 as SGHRS and CDR2 as YFSETQ. The CDR3 loop is CASSLGPGNQPQHF. CDR3 coding DNA: TGCGCCAGCAGCTTGGGGCCAGGGAATCAGCCCCAGCATTTT.

There are a few counts of this clone. The genes are TRBV2 and TRBJ1-4, with D maybe TRBD1 (5 bases). The CDR3 extends over 14 amino acids. V lost 4 bases and J 7 bases, leaving 13 bases between the germline ends. Germline values: CDR1 SNHLY, CDR2 FYNNEI. CDR3 DNA: TGTGCCAGCAGTGCGTACGGGGGGACTGAAAAACTGTTTTTT. It yields the protein CASSAYGGTEKLFF.

The rearrangement links TRBV6-5 to TRBJ1-1; 7 positions agree with TRBD1. V gave up 0 bases and J gave up 1 base; unmatched junction bases: 5. Germline V gives CDR1 MNHEY, CDR2 SVGAGI. There are 16 residues in the CDR3. CDR3 region: CASSYSLNRGNTEAFF. The CDR3 DNA is TGTGCCAGCAGTTACTCTCTGAACAGGGGGAACACTGAAGCTTTCTTT.

V and J are TRBV27 and TRBJ1-1; tentatively, D is TRBD1 (5 bases). V dropped 7 bases and J dropped 2 bases, with 23 bases sitting between them. Germline CDR1 MNHEY, CDR2 SMNVEV (reference sequence). The CDR3 spans 17 residues. The CDR3 DNA reads TGTGCCAGCATTCCCCTGGCGGGGGGGAGCCTAAACACTGAAGCTTTCTTT. Translation: CASIPLAGGSLNTEAFF.

The rearrangement joins TRBV19 to TRBJ1-2; a weak D match, TRBD1 (6 bases). The CDR3 length is 14 residues. CDR1 and CDR2 (germline): LNHDA, SQIVND (reference sequence). Trimming left V 5 bases short and J 4 bases short, with 14 bases between. The CDR3, as DNA: TGTGCCAGTAGTCCCGGACAGTCCTTCTATGGCTACACCTTC. This codes for CASSPGQSFYGYTF.